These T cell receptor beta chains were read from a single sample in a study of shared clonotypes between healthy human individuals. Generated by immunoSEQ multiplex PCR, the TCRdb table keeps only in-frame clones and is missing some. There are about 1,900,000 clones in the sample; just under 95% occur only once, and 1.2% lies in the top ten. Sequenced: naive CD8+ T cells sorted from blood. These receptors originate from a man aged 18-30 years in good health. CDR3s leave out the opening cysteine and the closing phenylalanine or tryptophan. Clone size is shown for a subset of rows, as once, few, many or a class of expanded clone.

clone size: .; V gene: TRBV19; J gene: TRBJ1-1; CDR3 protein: ASRTGGQEAF
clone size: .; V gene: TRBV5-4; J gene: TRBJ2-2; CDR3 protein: ASGLANTGELF
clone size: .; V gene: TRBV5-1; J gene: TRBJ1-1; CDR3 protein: ASSLGPSTEAF
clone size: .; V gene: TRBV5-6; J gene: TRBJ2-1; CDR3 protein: ASSHTGTSVYEQF
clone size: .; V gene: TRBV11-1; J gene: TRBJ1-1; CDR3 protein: ASSWGGTEAF
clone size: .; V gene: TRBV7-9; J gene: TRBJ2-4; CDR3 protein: ASSPIGQGPLAKNIQY
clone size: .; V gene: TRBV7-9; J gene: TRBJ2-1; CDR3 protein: ASSLSVSFGQGVDNEQF
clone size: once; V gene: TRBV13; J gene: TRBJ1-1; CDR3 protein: ASSDGQGANAF
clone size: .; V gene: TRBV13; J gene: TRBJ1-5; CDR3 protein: ASSKGWGQPQH
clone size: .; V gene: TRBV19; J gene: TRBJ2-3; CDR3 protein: ASSTGGDTQY
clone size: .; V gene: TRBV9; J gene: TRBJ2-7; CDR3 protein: ASSVSETSGIWGEQY
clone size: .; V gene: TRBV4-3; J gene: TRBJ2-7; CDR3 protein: ASSQPGQGTYEQY
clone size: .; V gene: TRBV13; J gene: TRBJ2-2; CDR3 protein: ASSFGHSNTGELF
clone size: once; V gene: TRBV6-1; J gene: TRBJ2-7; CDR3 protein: ASSLGPATYEQY
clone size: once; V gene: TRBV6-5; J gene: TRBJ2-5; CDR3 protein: ASSTGRKETQY
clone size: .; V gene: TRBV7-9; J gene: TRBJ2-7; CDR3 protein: ASSPGGEQY
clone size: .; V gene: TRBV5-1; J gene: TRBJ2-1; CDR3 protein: ASSFTRVRSEQF
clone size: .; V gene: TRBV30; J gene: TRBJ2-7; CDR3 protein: AWSVLSGVEQY
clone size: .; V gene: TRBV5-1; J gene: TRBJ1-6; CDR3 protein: ASSLEAARGNSPLH
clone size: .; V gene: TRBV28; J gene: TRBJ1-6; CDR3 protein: ATGTGTSPLH
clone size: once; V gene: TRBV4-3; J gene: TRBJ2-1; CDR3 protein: ASSQDGGAGIGYNEQF
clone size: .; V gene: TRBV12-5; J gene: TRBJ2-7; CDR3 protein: ASGIDSDYEQY
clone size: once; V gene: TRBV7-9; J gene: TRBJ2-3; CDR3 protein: ASSRDWGADTQY